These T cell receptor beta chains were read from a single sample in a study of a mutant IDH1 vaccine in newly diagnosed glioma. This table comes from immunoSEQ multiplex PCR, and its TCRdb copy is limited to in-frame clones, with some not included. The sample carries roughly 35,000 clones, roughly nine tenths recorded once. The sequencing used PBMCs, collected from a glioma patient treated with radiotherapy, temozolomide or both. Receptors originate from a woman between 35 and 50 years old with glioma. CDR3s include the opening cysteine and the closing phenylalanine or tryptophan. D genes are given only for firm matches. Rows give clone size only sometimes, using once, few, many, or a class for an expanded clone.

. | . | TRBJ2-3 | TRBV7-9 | TGTGCCAGCAGCTCTGAGACAGCCACAGATACGCAGTATTTT | CASSSETATDTQYF
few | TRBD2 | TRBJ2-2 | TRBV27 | TGTGCCAGCAGTCTAAGAGCGGGGGCGATCACCGGGGAGCTGTTTTTT | CASSLRAGAITGELFF
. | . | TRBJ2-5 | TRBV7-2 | TGTGCCAGCAGCCGTAATGCTCCCCAGTACTTC | CASSRNAPQYF
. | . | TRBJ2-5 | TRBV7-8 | TGTGCCAGCAGCTTAGGACCAGGGACGAAGGGAGAGACCCAGTACTTC | CASSLGPGTKGETQYF
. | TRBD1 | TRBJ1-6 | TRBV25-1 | TGTGCCAGCAGTGGTACAGGGGGGGTTTCCCTCCACTTT | CASSGTGGVSLHF
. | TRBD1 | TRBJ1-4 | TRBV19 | TGTGCCAGTAGTATAGTGACCGGGACAGGGAATGAAAAACTGTTTTTT | CASSIVTGTGNEKLFF
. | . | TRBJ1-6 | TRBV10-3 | TGTGCCATCAAGGAGACAGCCAATTCACCCCTCCACTTT | CAIKETANSPLHF
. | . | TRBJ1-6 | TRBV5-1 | TGCGCCAGCAGCTTGGTAGGGGGGCAGGAGTCACCCCTCCACTTT | CASSLVGGQESPLHF
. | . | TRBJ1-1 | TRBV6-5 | TGTGCCAGCAGTTACCACCGGGGGGGAACTGAAGCTTTCTTT | CASSYHRGGTEAFF
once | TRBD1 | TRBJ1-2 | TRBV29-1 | TGCAGCGTTGAAGTACCGGACAGGGATGGCTACACCTTC | CSVEVPDRDGYTF
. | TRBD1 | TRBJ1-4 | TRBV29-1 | TGCAGCGTCAGCTCCGGGACAGGGGAAAAACTGTTTTTT | CSVSSGTGEKLFF
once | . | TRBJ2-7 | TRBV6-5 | TGTGCCAGCAGTTACGGGGGTGGACAGCTTAAGTACGAGCAGTACTTC | CASSYGGGQLKYEQYF
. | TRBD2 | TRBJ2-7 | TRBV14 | TGTGCCAGCAGCCAAGGCCCTCCCCGGGAGGCCTACGAGCAGTACTTC | CASSQGPPREAYEQYF
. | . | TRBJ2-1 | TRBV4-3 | TGCGCCAGCAGCCGAGACGGGACCCGTTCCTACAATGAGCAGTTCTTC | CASSRDGTRSYNEQFF
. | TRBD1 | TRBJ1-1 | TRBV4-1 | TGCGCCAGCAGCCAATACGGGACAGGGGAGATGAACACTGAAGCTTTCTTT | CASSQYGTGEMNTEAFF
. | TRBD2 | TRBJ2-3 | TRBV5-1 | TGCGCCAGCAGCTTGAGTGGGAGCGGGGGCCCAGATACGCAGTATTTT | CASSLSGSGGPDTQYF
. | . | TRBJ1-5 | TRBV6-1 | TGTGCCAGCAGTGAAGACAGGGCCCCCAATCAGCCCCAGCATTTT | CASSEDRAPNQPQHF
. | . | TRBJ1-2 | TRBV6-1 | TGTGCCAGCAGTGAGTTCGGGAGGGGTCGAGACTATGGCTACACCTTC | CASSEFGRGRDYGYTF
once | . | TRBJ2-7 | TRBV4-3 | TGCGCCAGCAGCCAAGACGGGACCTCCTACGAGCAGTACTTC | CASSQDGTSYEQYF
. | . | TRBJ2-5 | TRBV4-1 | TGCGCCAGCAGCCTACGAGAGACCCAGTACTTC | CASSLRETQYF
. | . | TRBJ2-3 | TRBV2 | TGTGCCAGCAAGCGGTCAGGAGACGCAGATACGCAGTATTTT | CASKRSGDADTQYF
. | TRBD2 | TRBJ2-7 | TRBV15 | TGTGCCACCAGCAGAGAGATTCGCGGGAGGACAGCCTACGAGCAGTACTTC | CATSREIRGRTAYEQYF
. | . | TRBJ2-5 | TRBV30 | TGTGCCTGGAGTAGGCCTGCCGAGACCCAGTACTTC | CAWSRPAETQYF
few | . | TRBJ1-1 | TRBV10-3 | TGTGCCATCAGCAAGACAGCCGTTGAAGCTTTCTTT | CAISKTAVEAFF
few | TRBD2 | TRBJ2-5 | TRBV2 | TGTGCCAGCAGTGGGACTAGACAAGAGACCCAGTACTTC | CASSGTRQETQYF
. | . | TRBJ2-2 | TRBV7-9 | TGTGCCAGCAGCACAAGGACCGGTACGGACACCGGGGAGCTGTTTTTT | CASSTRTGTDTGELFF
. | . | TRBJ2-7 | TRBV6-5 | TGTGCCAGCAGTTACTCTGGGGGGCAAACCTACGAGCAGTACTTC | CASSYSGGQTYEQYF
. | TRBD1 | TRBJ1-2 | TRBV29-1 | TGCAGCGTCGGACAGGGGGGTGCTATGTACTATGGCTACACCTTC | CSVGQGGAMYYGYTF
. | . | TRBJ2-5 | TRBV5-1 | TGCGCCAGCAGCTCCTCTCAAGAGACCCAGTACTTC | CASSSSQETQYF
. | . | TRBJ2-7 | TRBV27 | TGTGCCAGCAGCCCCGGCGGGCGGATAGCCTACGAGCAGTACTTC | CASSPGGRIAYEQYF
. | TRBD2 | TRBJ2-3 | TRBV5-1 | TGCGCCAGCAGCTTGGGGGCTAGCGGGTACACAGATACGCAGTATTTT | CASSLGASGYTDTQYF
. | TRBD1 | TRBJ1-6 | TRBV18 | TGTGCCAGCCGAGGACAGGGGTCTAGGCCCCTCCACTTT | CASRGQGSRPLHF
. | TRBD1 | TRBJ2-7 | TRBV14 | TGTGCCAGCAGCCAAGAGCCGACAGGGTGGTACGAGCAGTACTTC | CASSQEPTGWYEQYF